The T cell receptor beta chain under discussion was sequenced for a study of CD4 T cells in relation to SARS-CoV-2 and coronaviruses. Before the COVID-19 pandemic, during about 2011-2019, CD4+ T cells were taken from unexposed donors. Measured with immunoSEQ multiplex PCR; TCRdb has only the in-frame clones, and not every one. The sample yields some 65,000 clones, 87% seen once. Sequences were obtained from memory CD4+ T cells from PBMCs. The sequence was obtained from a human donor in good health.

CDR3 in DNA: TGTGCCAGCAGTTTATGGGATGAAGCTTTCTTT. This codes for CASSLWDEAFF. V is TRBV28 and J is TRBJ1-1; D uncertain. Trimming shortened V by 0 bases and J by 7 bases, and 3 bases separated the two germline ends. Germline V gene data show CDR1 as MDHEN and CDR2 as SYDVKM. The CDR3 length is 11 residues.